These 30 T cell receptor beta chains share one sample of origin, sequenced in a study of T cells in Graves' hyperthyroidism and ophthalmopathy. RNA transcripts gave rise to amplified TCR beta CDR3 regions. TCR CDR3 underwent first-round RT-PCR with the HTBI primer set. TCRdb re-called the multiplex PCR reads through MiXCR, storing one row per CDR3 protein. The table records around 520,000 distinct CDR3 sequences, 14% of them present only once. Specimen: blood. These receptors were obtained from a woman aged 40 to 50 with Graves' hyperthyroidism.

This clonotype was seen ten or more times. The chain recombines TRBV6-1 with TRBJ1-1; no definite D call. Germline V lookup: CDR1 MNHNS, CDR2 SASEGT. Trimming stripped 2 bases from V and 5 bases from J, with 6 bases between. CDR3 length: 12 amino acids. CDR3 loop: CASSESGTEAFF. The CDR3 DNA is TGTGCCAGCAGTGAATCGGGGACTGAAGCTTTCTTT.

Many counts were recorded for this clonotype. This chain links TRBV20-1 with TRBJ2-7, with 10 nucleotides matching TRBD2. This CDR3 is 15 amino acids long. J gave up 3 bases and V 5 bases, and 10 bases lay outside the gene matches. Germline V gene lookup returns CDR1 DFQATT and CDR2 SNEGSKA (reference sequence). The CDR3 nucleotides are TGCAGTGCTGGCCCCTATGAGCGGGAGGGCTACGAGCAGTACTTC. Protein product: CSAGPYEREGYEQYF.

At least ten counts were recorded for this clonotype. The CDR3: CASSSFLDRQDTYEQYF. CDR3 sequence (DNA): TGTGCCAGCAGTTCCTTCCTGGACAGACAAGACACCTACGAGCAGTACTTC. V and J are TRBV28 and TRBJ2-7; a weak D match, TRBD1 (6 bases). V lost 4 bases to trimming and J lost 2 bases, with 21 bases between them. Germline V gives CDR1 MDHEN, CDR2 SYDVKM. This CDR3 has 17 amino acids. Based on the CDR3 plus reference TRBV28 and TRBJ2-7, the full variable domain is DVKVTQSSRYLVKRTGEKVFLECVQDMDHENMFWYRQDPGLGLRLIYFSYDVKMKEKGDIPEGYSVSREKKERFSLILESASTNQTSMYLCASSSFLDRQDTYEQYFGPGTRLTVT.

This clonotype was seen only a few times. Germline is not matched at one junction end, which may reflect a read error. The rearrangement links TRBV7-9 to TRBJ1-2; D unresolved. The germline V gene has CDR1 SEHNR and CDR2 FQNEAQ (reference sequence). CDR3 length: 14 amino acids. This chain's CDR3 is CASSLEGAPYGYTF. As DNA, the CDR3 is TGCGCCAGCAGCTTAGAGGGCGCACCCTATGGCTACACCTTC.

In its sample, this clonotype was seen many times. The chain is built from TRBV5-1 and TRBJ2-1, with no clear D. Germline V gives CDR1 SGHRS, CDR2 YFSETQ. Trimming pared 2 bases from V and 0 bases from J, leaving 9 bases between. This CDR3 is 15 amino acids long. The CDR3 nucleotides are TGCGCCAGCAGCTTACTCGGGCACTCCTACAATGAGCAGTTCTTC. Translation: CASSLLGHSYNEQFF.

The rearrangement joins TRBV10-1 to TRBJ2-3; 11 bases line up with TRBD2. Germline V CDR1 and CDR2: WNHNN, SYGVQD (reference sequence). This CDR3 contains 16 residues. The ends lost 7 bases at V and 2 bases at J; junction bases unmatched: 8. In DNA form, the CDR3 reads TGCGCCAGCAACGGTGGGACTAGCGGCTTCACAGATACGCAGTATTTT. Its translation: CASNGGTSGFTDTQYF.

V usage is TRBV7-9 and J usage is TRBJ2-5; 7 nucleotides match TRBD2. With V trimmed by 4 bases and J by 2 bases, 10 bases remained unmatched. The CDR3 is 16 amino acids. In germline, CDR1 is SEHNR, CDR2 FQNEAQ (reference sequence). The CDR3 spells CASSSNSGLEQETQYF. DNA for the CDR3: TGTGCCAGCAGCTCAAACAGCGGACTAGAACAAGAGACCCAGTACTTC. Full variable domain (missing parts from reference TRBV7-9 and TRBJ2-5): DTGVSQNPRHKITKRGQNVTFRCDPISEHNRLYWYRQTLGQGPEFLTYFQNEAQLEKSRLLSDRFSAERPKGSFSTLEIQRTEQGDSAMYLCASSSNSGLEQETQYFGPGTRLLVL.

The table lists this clonotype with many counts. The V gene is TRBV15, the J gene TRBJ2-7; D is possibly TRBD1 (6 bases). In germline, CDR1 is LNHNV, CDR2 YYDKDF (reference sequence). The CDR3 has 14 residues. V lost 4 bases to trimming and J lost 2 bases, with 12 bases between them. CDR3 sequence: CATSTMTGAYEQYF. The CDR3 DNA reads TGTGCCACCAGCACTATGACAGGCGCCTACGAGCAGTACTTC.

The chain uses TRBV19 and TRBJ2-7; TRBD2 agrees at 10 bases. CDR1 and CDR2 (germline): LNHDA, SQIVND (reference sequence). V gave up 0 bases and J gave up 2 bases; unmatched junction bases: 10. This CDR3 has 18 residues. The CDR3 DNA reads as TGTGCCAGTAGTATAGATATCGGACTAGCGGACCGAACCTACGAGCAGTACTTC. Translating gives CASSIDIGLADRTYEQYF.

J is TRBJ1-2 and V is TRBV18; D not certain. This CDR3 is 13 amino acids long. V dropped 6 bases and J dropped 6 bases, with 14 bases sitting between them. Germline lookup yields CDR1 KGHSH and CDR2 LQKENI. CDR3 amino acids: CASSAMGPDGYTF. The CDR3 DNA is TGTGCCAGCTCCGCGATGGGCCCGGATGGCTACACCTTC. Drawing the rest from reference TRBV18 and TRBJ1-2, the complete variable domain is NAGVMQNPRHLVRRRGQEARLRCSPMKGHSHVYWYRQLPEEGLKFMVYLQKENIIDESGMPKERFSAEFPKEGPSILRIQQVVRGDSAAYFCASSAMGPDGYTFGSGTRLTVV.

Only a few counts were recorded for this clonotype. Being one base from a much bigger clone, this may be a read error. This chain links TRBV12-3 or TRBV12-4 with TRBJ1-1; 7 bases line up with TRBD1. J lost 1 base, V lost 6 bases, and 2 bases had no gene match. The CDR3 is 13 amino acids. The CDR3 nucleotides are TGTGCCAGCAGGGCAGGGGGGAACACTGAAGCTTTCTTT. It encodes CASRAGGNTEAFF.

V gene TRBV30 combines with J gene TRBJ1-1; a weak D match, TRBD1 (6 bases). V was clipped by 4 bases and J by 4 bases, with 13 bases between them. Germline CDR1 reads GTSNPN; CDR2 reads SVGIG (reference sequence). The CDR3 sequence is 13 residues long. CDR3 sequence reads: CAWMRGGATEAFF. In nucleotides, the CDR3 is TGTGCCTGGATGAGGGGGGGGGCCACTGAAGCTTTCTTT.

CDR3 region: CASSFRTGRTGELFF. CDR3 sequence (DNA): TGTGCCAGCAGCTTCAGGACAGGGCGAACCGGGGAGCTGTTTTTT. The chain joins TRBV5-5 to TRBJ2-2; 8 bases map to TRBD1. Trimming at V came to 2 bases and at J to 5 bases, leaving 5 bases not matched to a gene. The CDR3 covers 15 residues. The germline V gene has CDR1 SGHKS and CDR2 YYEKEE (reference sequence). Based on the CDR3 plus reference TRBV5-5 and TRBJ2-2, the full variable domain is DAGVTQSPTHLIKTRGQQVTLRCSPISGHKSVSWYQQVLGQGPQFIFQYYEKEERGRGNFPDRFSARQFPNYSSELNVNALLLGDSALYLCASSFRTGRTGELFFGEGSRLTVL.

The chain joins TRBV25-1 to TRBJ1-5; a possible D gene is TRBD1 (5 bases). CDR1 and CDR2 from the germline V gene are MGHDK and SYGVNS. This CDR3 comprises 16 residues. Trimming pared 1 base from V and 6 bases from J, leaving 16 bases between. In DNA, the CDR3 is TGTGCCAGCAGTGAATCAGGGCCCGGGTGGGCTCAGCCCCAGCATTTT. Protein: CASSESGPGWAQPQHF.

The chain employs TRBV28 and TRBJ1-3, with a weak D call TRBD1 (5 bases). V was shortened by 5 bases and J by 0 bases, with 14 bases between the two germline ends. The CDR3 spans 16 residues. Germline V gene data show CDR1 as MDHEN and CDR2 as SYDVKM. CDR3 residues: CASSPGTIASGNTIYF. CDR3 nucleotides: TGTGCCAGCAGTCCTGGGACTATAGCCTCTGGAAACACCATATATTTT.

This clonotype has ten or more counts. The J gene is TRBJ2-1, the V gene TRBV11-2; TRBD2 is a possible D gene (6 bases). Trimming pared 6 bases from V and 1 base from J, leaving 19 bases between. The germline gives CDR1 SGHAT, CDR2 FQNNGV. The CDR3 spans 17 residues. CDR3: CASSSRLDQRSYNEQFF. DNA of the CDR3: TGTGCCAGCAGTTCACGACTAGATCAACGATCCTACAATGAGCAGTTCTTC.

J is TRBJ2-6 and V is TRBV5-6; D remains unclear. This CDR3 comprises 14 residues. The V and J ends lost 6 bases and 3 bases respectively, with 10 bases between them. Germline loops: CDR1 SGHDT, CDR2 YYEEEE. The CDR3 DNA reads TGTGCCAGCAACTGGAGAGGTGGGGCCAACGTCCTGACTTTC. Translated: CASNWRGGANVLTF.

Notes on this clonotype: A much more abundant neighbour one base away suggests this may be a read error. The gene calls are TRBV12-3 or TRBV12-4 and TRBJ2-2; D is ambiguous. The CDR3 is 11 residues long. Trimming left V 4 bases short and J 7 bases short, with 4 bases between. DNA of the CDR3: TGTGCCAGCAGTTACTACGGGGAGCTGTTTTTT. This sequence encodes CASSYYGELFF.

This chain connects TRBV15 to TRBJ2-1; either TRBD1 or TRBD2 may fit D (6 bases each). Germline assignment: CDR1 LNHNV and CDR2 YYDKDF (reference sequence). V was shortened by 4 bases and J by 8 bases, with 15 bases between the two germline ends. This CDR3 spans 14 amino acids. Written as DNA, the CDR3 is TGTGCCACCAGCATTCTCCAGGGGAGGCATGAGCAGTTCTTC. As protein: CATSILQGRHEQFF.

Ten or more counts support this clonotype. The chain is built from TRBV30 and TRBJ2-7, with 9 bases that match TRBD2. Germline V lookup: CDR1 GTSNPN, CDR2 SVGIG (reference sequence). This CDR3 has 14 residues. The V segment lost 1 base and the J segment 5 bases; nucleotides outside the gene matches: 6. The CDR3 nucleotides read TGTGCCTGGAGTGCGACTTCTAGCGGGAACGAGCAGTACTTC. It codes for CAWSATSSGNEQYF. Looking up the rest from reference TRBV30 and TRBJ2-7 gives the full variable domain: SQTIHQWPATLVQPVGSPLSLECTVEGTSNPNLYWYRQAAGRGLQLLFYSVGIGQISSEVPQNLSASRPQDRQFILSSKKLLLSDSGFYLCAWSATSSGNEQYFGPGTRLTVT.

This clonotype occurred many times. V gene TRBV18 combines with J gene TRBJ2-1, with a possible D match to TRBD2 (6 bases). This CDR3 region has 14 residues. Deletions cut 5 bases from V and 7 bases from J, with 15 bases between. CDR1 is KGHSH and CDR2 is LQKENI in the germline V gene. The CDR3 DNA is TGTGCCAGCTCATCAGCGGGCTCGGGTAATGAGCAGTTCTTC. Protein: CASSSAGSGNEQFF. Using reference TRBV18 and TRBJ2-1 for the parts outside the CDR3, the full variable domain is NAGVMQNPRHLVRRRGQEARLRCSPMKGHSHVYWYRQLPEEGLKFMVYLQKENIIDESGMPKERFSAEFPKEGPSILRIQQVVRGDSAAYFCASSSAGSGNEQFFGPGTRLTVL.

This clonotype was recorded at least ten times. The V and J genes are TRBV6-1 and TRBJ2-1, with 10 bases fitting TRBD2. The CDR3 has 16 residues. V trimming: 5 bases; J trimming: 5 bases; junction bases outside the gene matches: 9. Per germline, CDR1 MNHNS and CDR2 SASEGT. The CDR3 DNA follows: TGTGCCAGCAGTTACTCCGCTAGCGGGAGTAACAATGAGCAGTTCTTC. It codes for CASSYSASGSNNEQFF.

This clonotype appeared a few times. The chain recombines TRBV5-6 with TRBJ2-7; tentatively, D is TRBD2 (5 bases). Germline CDR1 and CDR2: SGHDT and YYEEEE. The V and J ends lost 4 bases and 2 bases respectively, with 22 bases between them. The CDR3 totals 17 residues. The CDR3 spells CASSIDTSRAGTYEQYF. The CDR3 coding sequence is TGTGCCAGCAGCATTGATACGTCGCGGGCCGGGACCTACGAGCAGTACTTC.

Notes on this clonotype: A read error may explain this, as a much larger clone is one base away. V and J are TRBV7-9 and TRBJ2-3; perhaps TRBD1 as D (6 bases). This CDR3 comprises 16 residues. Germline CDR1 SEHNR, CDR2 FQNEAQ (reference sequence). This CDR3 reads CASSSGTQGSTGTQYF. For the CDR3, the DNA is TGTGCCAGCAGCTCGGGTACACAGGGATCAACAGGTACGCAGTATTTT.

This chain joins TRBV2 and TRBJ2-7; 7 bases line up with TRBD1. This CDR3 has 12 residues. V trimming: 6 bases; J trimming: 6 bases; junction bases outside the gene matches: 5. Germline loops: CDR1 SNHLY, CDR2 FYNNEI. The CDR3 loop reads CASSTDRSEQYF. The CDR3 nucleotides read TGTGCCAGCAGCACGGACAGGAGCGAGCAGTACTTC.

This chain joins TRBV20-1 and TRBJ2-3; 15 positions agree with TRBD2. Trimming at V came to 1 base and at J to 6 bases, leaving 5 bases not matched to a gene. The CDR3 has 16 residues. Per germline, CDR1 DFQATT and CDR2 SNEGSKA (reference sequence). The chain's CDR3 is CSARGTSGRAFDTQYF. CDR3 nucleotides: TGCAGTGCTAGAGGGACTAGCGGGAGGGCCTTCGATACGCAGTATTTT.

This clonotype is a singleton in its sample. The genes are TRBV2 and TRBJ2-7; 10 bases are shared with TRBD2. The V gene end was trimmed by 6 bases and the J gene end by 4 bases; junction bases not matched to a gene: 9. The CDR3 runs to 15 residues. The germline V gene has CDR1 SNHLY and CDR2 FYNNEI. The CDR3, as DNA: TGTGCCAGCAGGGGAGGGCTAGCGGGAGAATACGAGCAGTACTTC. It is translated as CASRGGLAGEYEQYF.

This clonotype was seen at least ten times. V usage is TRBV12-3 or TRBV12-4 and J usage is TRBJ1-2, with D hard to call. Trimming cost V 7 bases and J 8 bases, with 17 bases left between them. There are 13 residues in the CDR3. The CDR3 loop is CASNLGRFGGYTF. As DNA, the CDR3 is TGTGCCAGCAATCTCGGACGGTTTGGGGGCTACACCTTC.

Many counts were recorded for this clonotype. The chain recombines TRBV3-1 with TRBJ1-1; 9 bases align to TRBD1. Per germline, CDR1 LGHDT and CDR2 YNNKEL (reference sequence). This CDR3 has 14 amino acids. The V segment lost 3 bases and the J segment 7 bases; nucleotides outside the gene matches: 6. Here the CDR3 DNA reads TGTGCCAGCAGCCATCAGGACAGGGGTATTGAAGCTTTCTTT. Protein product: CASSHQDRGIEAFF.

This clonotype occurred many times. The chain links TRBV4-1 to TRBJ2-7; 7 nucleotides align to TRBD2. Trimming cost V 0 bases and J 0 bases; bases outside gene matches: 2. This CDR3 contains 15 residues. Germline lookup yields CDR1 MGHRA and CDR2 YSYEKL. DNA for the CDR3: TGCGCCAGCAGCCAAGAGGGGGGGACCTCCTACGAGCAGTACTTC. Protein sequence: CASSQEGGTSYEQYF.